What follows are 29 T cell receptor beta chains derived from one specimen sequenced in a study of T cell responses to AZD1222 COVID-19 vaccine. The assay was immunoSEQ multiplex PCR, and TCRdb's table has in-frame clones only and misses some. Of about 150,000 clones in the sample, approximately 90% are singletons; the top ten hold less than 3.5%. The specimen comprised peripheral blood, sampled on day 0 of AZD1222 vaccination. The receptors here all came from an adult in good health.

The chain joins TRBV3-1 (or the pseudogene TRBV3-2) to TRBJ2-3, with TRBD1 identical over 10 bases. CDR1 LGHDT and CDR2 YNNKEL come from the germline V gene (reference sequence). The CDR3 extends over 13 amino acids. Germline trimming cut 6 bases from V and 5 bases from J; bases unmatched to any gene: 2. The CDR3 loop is CASRDRGLDTQYF. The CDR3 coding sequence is TGTGCCAGCAGGGACAGGGGGTTAGATACGCAGTATTTT.

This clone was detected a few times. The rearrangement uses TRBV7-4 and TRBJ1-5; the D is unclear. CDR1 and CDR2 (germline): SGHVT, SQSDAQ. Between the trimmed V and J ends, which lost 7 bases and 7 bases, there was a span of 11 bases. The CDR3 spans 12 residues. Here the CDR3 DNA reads TGTGCCAGCACGGAGGGTCAGCAGCCCCAGCATTTT. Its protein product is CASTEGQQPQHF.

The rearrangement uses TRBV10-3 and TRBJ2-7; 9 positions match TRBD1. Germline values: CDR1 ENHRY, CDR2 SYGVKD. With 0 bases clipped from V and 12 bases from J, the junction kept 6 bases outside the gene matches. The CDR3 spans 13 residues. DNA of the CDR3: TGTGCCATCAGTGAGTCAGAGACAGGGGGTGGGTACTTC. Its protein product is CAISESETGGGYF.

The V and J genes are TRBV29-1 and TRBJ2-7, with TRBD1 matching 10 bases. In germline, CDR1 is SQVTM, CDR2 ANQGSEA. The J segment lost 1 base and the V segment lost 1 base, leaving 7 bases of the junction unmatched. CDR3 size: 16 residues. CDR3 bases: TGCAGCGTTGAAGGCCTCCGGGACAGGGGATCCTACGAGCAGTACTTC. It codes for CSVEGLRDRGSYEQYF.

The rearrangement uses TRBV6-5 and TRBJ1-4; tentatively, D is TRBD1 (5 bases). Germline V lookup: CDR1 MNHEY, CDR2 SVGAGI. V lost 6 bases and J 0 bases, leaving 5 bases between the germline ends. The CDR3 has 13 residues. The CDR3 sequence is CASRTATNEKLFF. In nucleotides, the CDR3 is TGTGCCAGCAGGACAGCAACTAATGAAAAACTGTTTTTT.

The CDR3 spells CASSLDGRVGFNSPLHF. The CDR3 coding sequence is TGTGCCAGCAGCTTAGATGGTCGTGTGGGGTTTAATTCACCCCTCCACTTT. V usage is TRBV7-6 and J usage is TRBJ1-6; D is undetermined. Germline V CDR1 and CDR2: SGHVS, FNYEAQ. This CDR3 is built from 17 residues. Trimming took off 1 base at V and 6 bases at J, with 16 bases between the two ends.

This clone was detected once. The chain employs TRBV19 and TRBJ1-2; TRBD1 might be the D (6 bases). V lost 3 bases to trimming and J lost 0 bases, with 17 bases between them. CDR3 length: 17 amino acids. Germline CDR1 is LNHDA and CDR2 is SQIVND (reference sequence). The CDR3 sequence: CASSISGVLEPNYGYTF. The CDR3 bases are TGTGCCAGTAGTATCTCAGGGGTTCTGGAACCTAACTATGGCTACACCTTC.

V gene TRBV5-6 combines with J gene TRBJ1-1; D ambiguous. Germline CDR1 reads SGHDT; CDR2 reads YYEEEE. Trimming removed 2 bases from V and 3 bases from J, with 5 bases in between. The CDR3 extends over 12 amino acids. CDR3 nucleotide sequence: TGTGCCAGCAGCTTAGGCTACACTGAAGCTTTCTTT. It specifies CASSLGYTEAFF.

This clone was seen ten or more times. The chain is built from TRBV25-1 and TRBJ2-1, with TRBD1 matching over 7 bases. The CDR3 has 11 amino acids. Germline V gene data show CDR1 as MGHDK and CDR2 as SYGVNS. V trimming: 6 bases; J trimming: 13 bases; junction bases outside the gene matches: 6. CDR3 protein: CASSAGTVQFF. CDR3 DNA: TGTGCCAGCAGCGCCGGGACAGTACAGTTCTTC.

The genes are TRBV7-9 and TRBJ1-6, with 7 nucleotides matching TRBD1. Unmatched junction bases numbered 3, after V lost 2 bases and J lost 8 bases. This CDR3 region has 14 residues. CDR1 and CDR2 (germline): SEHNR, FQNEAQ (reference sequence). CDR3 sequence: CASSLRTGDSPLHF. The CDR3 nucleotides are TGTGCCAGCAGCTTACGCACAGGGGATTCACCCCTCCACTTT.

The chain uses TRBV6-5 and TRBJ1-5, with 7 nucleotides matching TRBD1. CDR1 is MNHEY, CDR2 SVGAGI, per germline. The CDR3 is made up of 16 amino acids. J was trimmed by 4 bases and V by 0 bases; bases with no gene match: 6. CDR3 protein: CASSYSYRGGNQPQHF. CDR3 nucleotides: TGTGCCAGCAGTTACTCGTACAGGGGAGGTAATCAGCCCCAGCATTTT.

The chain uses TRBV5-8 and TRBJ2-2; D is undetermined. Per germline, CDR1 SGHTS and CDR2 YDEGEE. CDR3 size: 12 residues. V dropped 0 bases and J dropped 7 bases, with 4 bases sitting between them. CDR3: CASSLDGGELFF. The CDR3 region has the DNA TGTGCCAGCAGCTTGGACGGCGGGGAGCTGTTTTTT.

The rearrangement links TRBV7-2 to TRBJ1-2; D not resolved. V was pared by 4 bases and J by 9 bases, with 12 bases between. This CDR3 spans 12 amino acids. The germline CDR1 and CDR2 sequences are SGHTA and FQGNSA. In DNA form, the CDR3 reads TGTGCCAGCAGCTCCTCACGGGCTAGCTACACCTTC. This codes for CASSSSRASYTF.

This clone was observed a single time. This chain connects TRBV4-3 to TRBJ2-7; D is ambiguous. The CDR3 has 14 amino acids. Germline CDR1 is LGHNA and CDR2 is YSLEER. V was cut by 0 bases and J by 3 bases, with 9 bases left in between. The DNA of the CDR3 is TGCGCCAGCAGCCAAGATATAGGCAACTACGAGCAGTACTTC. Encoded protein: CASSQDIGNYEQYF.

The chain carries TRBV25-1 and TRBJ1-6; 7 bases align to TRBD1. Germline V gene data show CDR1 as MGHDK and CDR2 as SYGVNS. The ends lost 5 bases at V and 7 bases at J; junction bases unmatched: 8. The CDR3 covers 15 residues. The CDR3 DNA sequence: TGTGCCAGCAGTCGACCGGGACAGAAAAATTCACCCCTCCACTTT. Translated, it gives CASSRPGQKNSPLHF.

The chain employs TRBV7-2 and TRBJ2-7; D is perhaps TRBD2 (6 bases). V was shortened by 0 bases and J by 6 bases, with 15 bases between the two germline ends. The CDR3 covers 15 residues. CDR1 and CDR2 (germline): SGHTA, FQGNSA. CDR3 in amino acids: CASSLAQGVGGEQYF. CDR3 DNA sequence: TGTGCCAGCAGCTTAGCGCAAGGGGTCGGGGGCGAGCAGTACTTC.

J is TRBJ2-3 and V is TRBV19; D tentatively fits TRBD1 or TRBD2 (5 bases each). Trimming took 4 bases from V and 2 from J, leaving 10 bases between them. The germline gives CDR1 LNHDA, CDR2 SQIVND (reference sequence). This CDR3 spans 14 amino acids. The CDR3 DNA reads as TGTGCCAGTAGTAAGAGGGGTTCCACAGATACGCAGTATTTT. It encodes CASSKRGSTDTQYF.

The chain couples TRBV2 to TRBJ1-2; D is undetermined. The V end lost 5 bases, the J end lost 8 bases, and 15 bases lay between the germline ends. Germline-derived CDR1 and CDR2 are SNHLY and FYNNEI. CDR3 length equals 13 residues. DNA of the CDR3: TGTGCCAGCAGTACTCGGCCCCTCTCAGGCTACACCTTC. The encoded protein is CASSTRPLSGYTF. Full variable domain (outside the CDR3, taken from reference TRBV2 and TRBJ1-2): EPEVTQTPSHQVTQMGQEVILRCVPISNHLYFYWYRQILGQKVEFLVSFYNNEISEKSEIFDDQFSVERPDGSNFTLKIRSTKLEDSAMYFCASSTRPLSGYTFGSGTRLTVV.

In nucleotides, the CDR3 is TGTGCCAGCTCCCTGGGGGGAGTGAACACTGAAGCTTTCTTT. Its protein product is CASSLGGVNTEAFF. The rearrangement joins TRBV18 to TRBJ1-1; a weak D match, TRBD1 (5 bases). Trimming pared 6 bases from V and 0 bases from J, leaving 11 bases between. CDR1 and CDR2 (germline): KGHSH, LQKENI. CDR3 size: 14 residues.

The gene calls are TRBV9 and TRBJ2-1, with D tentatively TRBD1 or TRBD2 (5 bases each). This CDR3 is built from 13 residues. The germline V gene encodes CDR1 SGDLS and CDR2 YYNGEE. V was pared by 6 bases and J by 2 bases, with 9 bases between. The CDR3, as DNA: TGTGCCAGCAACCGGGACGCCTACAATGAGCAGTTCTTC. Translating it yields CASNRDAYNEQFF.

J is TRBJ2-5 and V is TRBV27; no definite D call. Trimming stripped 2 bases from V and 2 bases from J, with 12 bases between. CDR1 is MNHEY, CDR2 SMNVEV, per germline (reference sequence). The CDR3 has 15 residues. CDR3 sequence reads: CASSLPPLFQETQYF. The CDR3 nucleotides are TGTGCCAGCAGTTTACCCCCCCTATTTCAAGAGACCCAGTACTTC.

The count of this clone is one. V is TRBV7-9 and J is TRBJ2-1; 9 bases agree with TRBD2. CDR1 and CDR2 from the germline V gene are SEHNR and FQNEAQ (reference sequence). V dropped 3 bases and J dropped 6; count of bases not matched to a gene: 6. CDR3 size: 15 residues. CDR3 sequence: CASSFSSGASNEQFF. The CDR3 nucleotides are TGTGCCAGCAGCTTTTCTAGCGGGGCGTCCAATGAGCAGTTCTTC.

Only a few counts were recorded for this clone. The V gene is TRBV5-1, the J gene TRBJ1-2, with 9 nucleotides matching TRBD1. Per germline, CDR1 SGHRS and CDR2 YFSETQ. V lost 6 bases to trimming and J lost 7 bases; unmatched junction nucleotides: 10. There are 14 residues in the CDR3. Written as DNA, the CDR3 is TGCGCCAGCAAAACCGGGACAGGGTCTTCTGGCTACACCTTC. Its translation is CASKTGTGSSGYTF. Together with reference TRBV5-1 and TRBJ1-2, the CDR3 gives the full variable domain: KAGVTQTPRYLIKTRGQQVTLSCSPISGHRSVSWYQQTPGQGLQFLFEYFSETQRNKGNFPGRFSGRQFSNSRSEMNVSTLELGDSALYLCASKTGTGSSGYTFGSGTRLTVV.

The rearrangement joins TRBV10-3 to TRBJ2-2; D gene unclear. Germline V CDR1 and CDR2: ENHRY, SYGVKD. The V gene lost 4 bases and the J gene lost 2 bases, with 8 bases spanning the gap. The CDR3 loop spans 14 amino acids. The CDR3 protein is CAISVELNTGELFF. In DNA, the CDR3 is TGTGCCATCAGTGTTGAATTAAACACCGGGGAGCTGTTTTTT.

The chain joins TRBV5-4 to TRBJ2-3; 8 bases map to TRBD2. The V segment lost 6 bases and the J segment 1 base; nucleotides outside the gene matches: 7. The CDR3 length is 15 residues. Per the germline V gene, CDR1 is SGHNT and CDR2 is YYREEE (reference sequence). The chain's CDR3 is CASKVRGGGTDTQYF. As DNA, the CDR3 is TGTGCCAGCAAGGTACGGGGGGGCGGCACAGATACGCAGTATTTT.

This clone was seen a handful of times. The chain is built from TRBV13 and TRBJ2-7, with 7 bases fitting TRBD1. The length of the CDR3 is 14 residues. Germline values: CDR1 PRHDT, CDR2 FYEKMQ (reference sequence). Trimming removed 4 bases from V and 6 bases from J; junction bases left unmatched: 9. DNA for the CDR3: TGTGCCAGCAGCTCAACCCACAGGGGTGGCGAGCAGTACTTC. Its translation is CASSSTHRGGEQYF.

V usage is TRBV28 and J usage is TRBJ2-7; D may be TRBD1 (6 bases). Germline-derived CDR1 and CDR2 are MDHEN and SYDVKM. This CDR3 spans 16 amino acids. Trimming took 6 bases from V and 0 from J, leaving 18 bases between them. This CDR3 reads CASRPTGSLHSYEQYF. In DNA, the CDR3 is TGTGCCAGCAGACCTACAGGGTCTCTCCACTCCTACGAGCAGTACTTC.

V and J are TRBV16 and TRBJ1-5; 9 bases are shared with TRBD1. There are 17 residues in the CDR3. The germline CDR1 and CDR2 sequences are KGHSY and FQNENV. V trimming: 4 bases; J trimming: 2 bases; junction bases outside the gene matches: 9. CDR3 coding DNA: TGTGCCAGCAGCCTTACGAACAGGGGGCTCGGCAATCAGCCCCAGCATTTT. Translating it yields CASSLTNRGLGNQPQHF.

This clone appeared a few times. CDR3 nucleotides: TGTGCCAGCAGGAGGGGGGACAGTACACGCGGCTACACCTTC. Translated: CASRRGDSTRGYTF. The rearrangement uses TRBV9 and TRBJ1-2; 7 positions agree with TRBD1. V was pared by 5 bases and J by 8 bases, with 12 bases of the junction left unmatched. The CDR3 covers 14 residues. Germline V gives CDR1 SGDLS, CDR2 YYNGEE.